The 10 T cell receptor beta chains below were found in one sample sequenced in a study of blood T cell repertoires in COVID-19. Clones were sequenced by immunoSEQ multiplex PCR, and TCRdb holds only the in-frame ones, with some missing. The table records 75,000 to 100,000 clones, about 84% of them present only once. The material sequenced was peripheral blood. All receptors derive from a woman at least 80 years old with acute or convalescent COVID-19.

This clone was found once. CDR3 protein: CASSKPGPGADTQYF. The CDR3 region has the DNA TGTGCCAGCAGTAAGCCGGGCCCCGGGGCAGATACGCAGTATTTT. The chain has TRBV28 and TRBJ2-3; D might be TRBD2 (5 bases). The CDR3 consists of 15 residues. Germline CDR1 reads MDHEN; CDR2 reads SYDVKM. V lost 5 bases and J 4 bases, leaving 16 bases between the germline ends.

J is TRBJ2-5 and V is TRBV7-2, with TRBD2 as a possible D gene (7 bases). V lost 5 bases to trimming and J lost 6 bases, with 19 bases between them. This CDR3 comprises 15 residues. Germline loops: CDR1 SGHTA, CDR2 FQGNSA. As DNA, the CDR3 is TGTGCCAGCAGCGTAAATTTGGGGGGGCCGAAGACCCAGTACTTC. Residues: CASSVNLGGPKTQYF.

This chain uses TRBV19 with TRBJ1-1, with 10 nucleotides matching TRBD1. Trimming cost V 1 base and J 8 bases; bases outside gene matches: 7. The CDR3 is 15 residues long. Germline loops: CDR1 LNHDA, CDR2 SQIVND (reference sequence). The chain's CDR3 is CASSIARDRGWEAFF. Written as DNA, the CDR3 is TGTGCCAGTAGTATAGCCCGGGACAGGGGATGGGAAGCTTTCTTT.

The chain links TRBV5-6 to TRBJ2-5, with 9 bases that match TRBD1. Germline CDR1 SGHDT, CDR2 YYEEEE. The junction had 4 bases not matched to a gene; V was cut back by 4 bases and J by 0 bases. CDR3 length equals 15 residues. The CDR3 is CASSLGTGNQETQYF. The CDR3 DNA reads as TGTGCCAGCAGCCTAGGGACAGGGAACCAAGAGACCCAGTACTTC.

The chain recombines TRBV6-6 with TRBJ2-7; D is unclear. The CDR3 runs to 12 residues. The germline V and J ends were trimmed by 4 bases and 4 bases, with 8 bases remaining between them. Germline V gene data show CDR1 as MNHNY and CDR2 as SVGAGI (reference sequence). CDR3 amino acids: CASSSNKYEQYF. CDR3 in DNA: TGTGCCAGCAGTTCCAACAAGTACGAGCAGTACTTC.

CDR3 DNA sequence: TGTGCCGGGGGGTCGGGACAGGGTATTTCACCCCTCCACTTT. Amino acids: CAGGSGQGISPLHF. The rearrangement joins TRBV5-8 to TRBJ1-6; 9 bases agree with TRBD1. Germline V gives CDR1 SGHTS, CDR2 YDEGEE. After removal of 10 bases from V and 9 bases from J, the junction contained 11 bases not matched to a gene. The CDR3 spans 14 residues.

This clone was seen once. J is TRBJ2-3 and V is TRBV4-2; 10 nucleotides agree with TRBD2. The CDR3 totals 17 residues. Germline trimming cut 1 base from V and 3 bases from J; bases unmatched to any gene: 7. The germline CDR1 and CDR2 sequences are LGHNA and YNFKEQ. CDR3 sequence: CASSQGLAGAKTDTQYF. In DNA, the CDR3 is TGTGCCAGCAGCCAAGGGCTAGCGGGGGCCAAGACAGATACGCAGTATTTT.

The rearrangement uses TRBV7-9 and TRBJ2-7, with 9 bases matching TRBD2. The V segment lost 5 bases and the J segment 0 bases; nucleotides outside the gene matches: 11. Germline loops: CDR1 SEHNR, CDR2 FQNEAQ (reference sequence). The CDR3 runs to 17 residues. CDR3 protein: CASSPGAGGQSSYEQYF. The CDR3 DNA follows: TGTGCCAGCAGCCCCGGGGCGGGGGGGCAAAGCTCCTACGAGCAGTACTTC.

This clone came up once. The chain employs TRBV7-8 and TRBJ2-2; 8 bases are a match to TRBD1. After removal of 5 bases from V and 5 bases from J, the junction contained 31 bases not matched to a gene. The germline V gene has CDR1 SGHVS and CDR2 FQNEAQ. The CDR3 sequence is 23 residues long. CDR3 DNA: TGTGCCAGCAGCCTACGGACAGGAGCTGTAACATTGTGGGGACAGGAGGGTACCGGGGAGCTGTTTTTT. It encodes CASSLRTGAVTLWGQEGTGELFF. Full variable domain (missing parts from reference TRBV7-8 and TRBJ2-2): GAGVSQSPRYKVAKRGQDVALRCDPISGHVSLFWYQQALGQGPEFLTYFQNEAQLDKSGLPSDRFFAERPEGSVSTLKIQRTQQEDSAVYLCASSLRTGAVTLWGQEGTGELFFGEGSRLTVL.

The J gene is TRBJ2-3, the V gene TRBV2, with TRBD1 as a possible D gene (5 bases). The germline gives CDR1 SNHLY, CDR2 FYNNEI. The V and J ends lost 7 bases and 6 bases respectively, with 8 bases between them. The CDR3 spans 11 residues. The CDR3 DNA sequence: TGTGCCAGCACTTACAGGGATACGCAGTATTTT. It codes for CASTYRDTQYF.